The 8 T cell receptor beta chains reported below all come from one sample, sequenced in a study of cytomegalovirus exposure and HLA in healthy donors. It was with 60 Vbeta and 13 Jbeta primers that the PCR ran. The repertoire was sequenced with immunoSEQ multiplex PCR; TCRdb's copy has only in-frame clones and lacks some. The sample lists about 190,000 clones, 70% to 80% occurring once. The material sequenced was PBMCs. These receptors were taken from a young woman in good health and CMV-seropositive.

This chain links TRBV19 with TRBJ1-2, with D unresolved. This CDR3 has 12 residues. Per the germline V gene, CDR1 is LNHDA and CDR2 is SQIVND (reference sequence). V was pared by 5 bases and J by 4 bases, with 8 bases between. CDR3 bases: TGTGCCAGTAGTGCGGATACCTATGGCTACACCTTC. Amino acid sequence: CASSADTYGYTF.

The chain joins TRBV18 to TRBJ2-7; 8 nucleotides line up with TRBD1. CDR1 is KGHSH, CDR2 LQKENI, per germline. V trimming: 3 bases; J trimming: 2 bases; junction bases outside the gene matches: 3. The length of the CDR3 is 14 residues. CDR3 loop: CASSPMDRAYEQYF. The CDR3 DNA reads TGTGCCAGCTCACCCATGGACAGGGCCTACGAGCAGTACTTC.

The gene calls are TRBV27 and TRBJ1-5; D possibly corresponds to TRBD1 (5 bases). V was pared by 3 bases and J by 1 base, with 7 bases between. Germline assignment: CDR1 MNHEY and CDR2 SMNVEV (reference sequence). The CDR3 length is 14 residues. DNA for the CDR3: TGTGCCAGCAGTTTCGGGGGAAGCAATCAGCCCCAGCATTTT. Protein product: CASSFGGSNQPQHF.

A remark on this clone: Distinct nucleotide sequences in the sample also encode this CDR3. J is TRBJ2-1 and V is TRBV7-2, with D possibly being TRBD2 (6 bases). CDR1 and CDR2 from the germline V gene are SGHTA and FQGNSA. V lost 5 bases, J lost 0 bases, and 11 bases lay in between. CDR3 size: 15 residues. As DNA, the CDR3 is TGTGCCAGCAGCCTTAGCGGCAGCTCCTACAATGAGCAGTTCTTC. Encoded protein: CASSLSGSSYNEQFF.

The genes are TRBV7-2 and TRBJ2-7; D may be TRBD2 (6 bases). The germline V and J ends were trimmed by 8 bases and 2 bases, with 16 bases remaining between them. The V gene's germline CDR1 is SGHTA and CDR2 FQGNSA. The CDR3 contains 14 residues. CDR3 amino acids: CASRAEGWAYEQYF. The DNA for the CDR3 is TGTGCCAGCCGGGCGGAGGGCTGGGCCTACGAGCAGTACTTC. The variable domain in full, completed from reference TRBV7-2 and TRBJ2-7, reads GAGVSQSPSNKVTEKGKDVELRCDPISGHTALYWYRQSLGQGLEFLIYFQGNSAPDKSGLPSDRFSAERTGGSVSTLTIQRTQQEDSAVYLCASRAEGWAYEQYFGPGTRLTVT.

Regarding this clone: The identical CDR3 is also encoded by other nucleotide sequences in the sample. The gene calls are TRBV6-5 and TRBJ2-7; D is perhaps TRBD1 (5 bases). CDR1 MNHEY and CDR2 SVGAGI come from the germline V gene. The CDR3 extends over 14 amino acids. V lost 2 bases, J lost 2 bases, and 10 bases lay in between. The DNA of the CDR3 is TGTGCCAGCAGTTACGGGCAGGGAACCTACGAGCAGTACTTC. It specifies CASSYGQGTYEQYF.

This chain connects TRBV12-5 to TRBJ2-1; 8 nucleotides agree with TRBD2. CDR1 and CDR2 (germline): LGHNT, FRNRAP. The ends lost 5 bases at V and 8 bases at J; junction bases unmatched: 11. This CDR3 comprises 15 residues. This CDR3 reads CASGPQGSGTDEQFF. As DNA, the CDR3 is TGTGCTAGTGGTCCCCAGGGTAGCGGGACGGATGAGCAGTTCTTC.

The rearrangement uses TRBV18 and TRBJ1-4; D is undetermined. From germline, CDR1 is KGHSH and CDR2 LQKENI. The CDR3 spans 15 residues. V lost 1 base and J 5 bases, leaving 11 bases between the germline ends. CDR3 amino acids: CASSPLQAGNEKLFF. CDR3 DNA: TGTGCCAGCTCACCACTTCAGGCGGGGAATGAAAAACTGTTTTTT.